A selection of T cell receptor beta chains follows, all from one sample in a study of T cell changes during pregnancy in multiple sclerosis. Profiling relied on immunoSEQ multiplex PCR, and the TCRdb table lists in-frame clones only, not all of them. Among roughly 62,000 clones listed, about nine tenths were seen once. The sequencing here drew on peripheral blood, taken in the first trimester of pregnancy. The receptors here all came from a female donor with multiple sclerosis, enrolled in a pregnancy study. Both conserved end residues are part of each CDR3. Fields, in order: D gene, J gene, clone size, CDR3 length, V gene, CDR3 DNA, CDR3 protein. The D gene is left open where the match is weak. The listing skips clone size in some rows; elsewhere it reads once, few, many or a size class.

TRBD2	TRBJ2-3	NA	17	TRBV19	TGTGCCAGTAGTCCCTGGGGACTAGCGGGGGTCCGAGATACGCAGTATTTT	CASSPWGLAGVRDTQYF
NA	TRBJ2-5	NA	12	TRBV18	TGTGCCAGCTCCCCCCGCCAAGAGACCCAGTACTTC	CASSPRQETQYF
TRBD2	TRBJ2-4	NA	15	TRBV6-7	TGTGCCAGCAGTTACTGGGGGGGACCCAAAAACATTCAGTACTTC	CASSYWGGPKNIQYF
NA	TRBJ1-5	NA	13	TRBV7-9	TGTGCCAGCAGCTTAGACGGGGAACAGCCCCAGCATTTT	CASSLDGEQPQHF
NA	TRBJ2-5	NA	13	TRBV18	TGTGCCAGCTCACAGGGGTCCCAAGAGACCCAGTACTTC	CASSQGSQETQYF
NA	TRBJ2-2	NA	14	TRBV6-6	TGTGCCAGCAAGGTTCGCGGGTCTACCGGGGAGCTGTTTTTT	CASKVRGSTGELFF
NA	TRBJ2-3	NA	14	TRBV19	TGTGCCAGTAGTAGCGGGACGGTCACAGATACGCAGTATTTT	CASSSGTVTDTQYF
TRBD2	TRBJ2-2	NA	16	TRBV2	TGTGCCAGCAGTGAAATGGCGGGGGGGAACACCGGGGAGCTGTTTTTT	CASSEMAGGNTGELFF
TRBD2	TRBJ2-2	NA	17	TRBV5-1	TGCGCCAGCAGCTTGAGGTCGGCGGGAGGGCTCACCGGGGAGCTGTTTTTT	CASSLRSAGGLTGELFF
NA	TRBJ2-1	few	15	TRBV6-4	TGTGCCACGGCCCTGGAGGATGGCTCCTACAATGAGCAGTTCTTC	CATALEDGSYNEQFF
TRBD1	TRBJ1-1	NA	17	TRBV5-4	TGTGCCAGCAGCTTACAGGGGATTCTTACCATGAACACTGAAGCTTTCTTT	CASSLQGILTMNTEAFF
TRBD2	TRBJ2-7	NA	11	TRBV29-1	TGCAGCGTTGGGGAGGGAACGAAGCAGTACTTC	CSVGEGTKQYF
NA	TRBJ1-1	NA	11	TRBV6-1	TGTGCCAGCAGTGGGCGGATGGAAGCTTTCTTT	CASSGRMEAFF
TRBD1	TRBJ2-5	NA	14	TRBV7-8	TGTGCCAGCAGCCCAGGGACAGCCCCCTTGCCCCAGTACTTC	CASSPGTAPLPQYF
TRBD2	TRBJ2-5	NA	16	TRBV6-1	TGTGCCAGCAGTGGGGTCGCGGGAGGGTCCAAAGAGACCCAGTACTTC	CASSGVAGGSKETQYF
NA	TRBJ2-6	NA	17	TRBV27	TGTGCCAGCAGTTTTTCTACCGTGGTCTCTGGGGCCAACGTCCTGACTTTC	CASSFSTVVSGANVLTF
NA	TRBJ2-7	NA	14	TRBV19	TGTGCCAGTAGTGATCTGACACGACCCTACGAGCAGTACTTC	CASSDLTRPYEQYF
TRBD1	TRBJ2-5	NA	16	TRBV27	TGTGCCAGCAGTCCTCGGGACAGCTCTCCGGGAGAGACCCAGTACTTC	CASSPRDSSPGETQYF
NA	TRBJ2-3	once	14	TRBV6-1	TGTGCCAGCAGTGAACTCAGGCCCACAGATACGCAGTATTTT	CASSELRPTDTQYF
TRBD1	TRBJ2-1	NA	15	TRBV5-4	TGTGCCAGCAGCTCACTCGCGGGACAGGCGAATGAGCAGTTCTTC	CASSSLAGQANEQFF
NA	TRBJ2-3	NA	16	TRBV29-1	TGCAGCGTTGAATCACAGGGGGGAGGGGGCACAGATACGCAGTATTTT	CSVESQGGGGTDTQYF
TRBD2	TRBJ2-4	NA	20	TRBV12-5	TGTGCTAGTGGTTTGGTACCGACTAGCGGGGTGGAACTAGCCAAAAACATTCAGTACTTC	CASGLVPTSGVELAKNIQYF
NA	TRBJ1-4	NA	15	TRBV9	TGTGCCAGCAGCCCCTCAGGGGCGGTCAATGAAAAACTGTTTTTT	CASSPSGAVNEKLFF
TRBD1	TRBJ2-1	NA	14	TRBV5-1	TGCGCCAGCAGCTTAGAGACAGGGTACAATGAGCAGTTCTTC	CASSLETGYNEQFF
NA	TRBJ2-5	NA	15	TRBV10-3	TGTGCCATCAGTGGTAGCGGACTTCTGGGAGAGACCCAGTACTTC	CAISGSGLLGETQYF
TRBD1	TRBJ1-1	once	16	TRBV5-4	TGTGCCAGCAGCGCCATCCGGGACAGGGGGGACACTGAAGCTTTCTTT	CASSAIRDRGDTEAFF
TRBD2	TRBJ2-1	NA	17	TRBV5-5	TGTGCCAGCAGCTCACCGACTAGCGGGGGGCCTGGGATTAAGCAGTTCTTC	CASSSPTSGGPGIKQFF
TRBD1	TRBJ1-2	NA	16	TRBV9	TGTGCCAGCAGCCCCCGGCAGGGGGCGGTTACTAATGGCTACACCTTC	CASSPRQGAVTNGYTF
NA	TRBJ1-1	NA	13	TRBV30	TGTGCCTGGAGTGTATATTTCAGGGATCGAGCTTTCTTT	CAWSVYFRDRAFF
TRBD1	TRBJ1-3	NA	16	TRBV27	TGTGCCAGCAGTTTATACTCGACAGGGACTGGAAACACCATATATTTT	CASSLYSTGTGNTIYF
NA	TRBJ1-4	NA	13	TRBV11-2	TGTGCCAGCAGCACCAGGACTAATGAAAAACTGTTTTTT	CASSTRTNEKLFF
TRBD1	TRBJ2-6	NA	17	TRBV7-8	TGTGCCAGCAGCTCTAGGACAGGGGGGGCTGGGGCCAACGTCCTGACTTTC	CASSSRTGGAGANVLTF
NA	TRBJ2-3	NA	15	TRBV10-3	TGTGCCATCAGTGAGTCTACAGCTAGCACAGATACGCAGTATTTT	CAISESTASTDTQYF
NA	TRBJ2-1	NA	13	TRBV7-2	TGTGCCAGCAGCATCTCGCGCCCCAATGAGCAGTTCTTC	CASSISRPNEQFF
TRBD1	TRBJ1-2	NA	16	TRBV5-1	TGCGCCAGCAGCGACCCAACAGGGGCTTCTAACTATGGCTACACCTTC	CASSDPTGASNYGYTF